This is a list of T cell receptor beta chains from one sample in a study of CD8+ T cells in alopecia areata. Sequencing used immunoSEQ multiplex PCR; TCRdb keeps in-frame clones, though not all of them. The data hold about 200,000 clones, with about 61% observed a single time. Sequenced sample: CD8+ T cells sorted from blood. The receptor source for this set is a human donor in good health. Each CDR3 is given with its conserved first and last residue. Each record gives: V gene, J gene, D gene, clone size, CDR3 protein, CDR3 DNA. The D gene is left open where the match is weak. The listing skips clone size in some rows; elsewhere it reads once, few, many or a size class.

TRBV5-1,TRBJ2-5,TRBD1,few,CASSPGTEFIQETQYF,TGCGCCAGCAGCCCTGGGACAGAGTTCATACAAGAGACCCAGTACTTC
TRBV6-5,TRBJ2-1,TRBD1,NA,CASGPRDREQFF,TGTGCCAGCGGTCCACGGGACAGGGAGCAGTTCTTC
TRBV19,TRBJ2-7,TRBD1,NA,CAAGTGASEQYF,TGTGCCGCCGGGACAGGGGCATCCGAGCAGTACTTC
TRBV5-1,TRBJ2-5,TRBD1,NA,CASSLDRTGLRETQYF,TGCGCCAGCAGCTTGGACCGGACAGGGCTAAGGGAGACCCAGTACTTC
TRBV27,TRBJ2-1,NA,NA,CASNGGRGNEQFF,TGTGCCAGCAACGGGGGGCGGGGCAATGAGCAGTTCTTC
TRBV5-1,TRBJ1-1,NA,few,CASSLNGYEAFF,TGCGCCAGCAGCTTGAACGGGTATGAAGCTTTCTTT
TRBV5-1,TRBJ2-7,TRBD1,NA,CASSPTGQGSYEQYF,TGCGCCAGCAGCCCCACGGGACAGGGATCCTACGAGCAGTACTTC
TRBV29-1,TRBJ2-3,TRBD2,NA,CSSRAGGSADTQYF,TGCAGCTCACGGGCGGGGGGATCAGCAGATACGCAGTATTTT
TRBV11-2,TRBJ2-7,TRBD1,few,CASSTPPGRDSRYEQYF,TGTGCCAGCAGCACCCCGCCGGGACGGGACAGTAGGTACGAGCAGTACTTC
TRBV27,TRBJ1-6,TRBD1,NA,CASSSATGGMSPLHF,TGTGCCAGCAGTTCTGCGACAGGGGGCATGTCACCCCTCCACTTT
TRBV5-1,TRBJ2-7,NA,NA,CASSLGGFGYEQYF,TGCGCCAGCAGCTTGGGAGGATTCGGGTACGAGCAGTACTTC
TRBV6-9,TRBJ2-7,TRBD2,NA,CASPTPLAGATEQYF,TGTGCCAGCCCTACCCCTCTAGCGGGGGCAACCGAGCAGTACTTC
TRBV29-1,TRBJ2-1,NA,NA,CSVGASVFEQFF,TGCAGCGTTGGCGCTAGTGTCTTTGAGCAGTTCTTC
TRBV11-2,TRBJ1-1,NA,NA,CASSPFPRQNTEAFF,TGTGCCAGCAGCCCTTTTCCGCGACAAAACACTGAAGCTTTCTTT
TRBV15,TRBJ1-1,NA,NA,CATEGGQGWDTEAFF,TGTGCCACCGAAGGGGGGCAGGGCTGGGACACTGAAGCTTTCTTT
TRBV29-1,TRBJ1-2,NA,NA,CSVIGTKGNDGYTF,TGCAGCGTTATCGGAACCAAGGGTAACGATGGCTACACCTTC
TRBV5-4,TRBJ2-7,TRBD2,NA,CASSFRPGLQYEQYF,TGTGCCAGCAGCTTTCGTCCGGGACTACAATACGAGCAGTACTTC
TRBV10-2,TRBJ1-2,NA,NA,CASSDPGPNYGYTF,TGCGCCAGCAGTGATCCCGGGCCTAACTATGGCTACACCTTC
TRBV7-9,TRBJ1-4,NA,NA,CASSPDSGTLEKLFF,TGTGCCAGCAGCCCGGATTCCGGGACCCTTGAAAAACTGTTTTTT
TRBV6-4,TRBJ2-3,NA,NA,CASAEGRSTDTQYF,TGTGCCAGCGCGGAGGGTCGAAGCACAGATACGCAGTATTTT
TRBV29-1,TRBJ1-4,NA,few,CSVEATGQGEKLFF,TGCAGCGTTGAAGCAACAGGGCAGGGCGAAAAACTGTTTTTT
TRBV11-2,TRBJ2-7,NA,NA,CASSPGDTYEQYF,TGTGCCAGCAGCCCCGGGGATACCTACGAGCAGTACTTC
TRBV6-5,TRBJ1-1,NA,NA,CASYGRGGLTEAFF,TGTGCCAGCTACGGAAGGGGGGGATTGACTGAAGCTTTCTTT
TRBV10-2,TRBJ1-1,NA,NA,CASRPMGGTEAFF,TGCGCCAGCAGGCCAATGGGAGGAACTGAAGCTTTCTTT
TRBV7-8,TRBJ1-1,NA,few,CASRLDSTDTEAFF,TGTGCCAGCAGGCTGGACAGTACTGACACTGAAGCTTTCTTT
TRBV6-5,TRBJ2-3,NA,NA,CASSYSPDPSTDTQYF,TGTGCCAGCAGTTACTCGCCGGACCCTAGCACAGATACGCAGTATTTT
TRBV15,TRBJ2-5,TRBD1,NA,CATSRDKTGEWETQYF,TGTGCCACCAGCAGAGATAAGACAGGGGAATGGGAGACCCAGTACTTC
TRBV6-5,TRBJ2-7,NA,NA,CASRFRGVGEQYF,TGTGCCAGCAGGTTCAGGGGTGTAGGCGAGCAGTACTTC
TRBV5-1,TRBJ2-7,TRBD1,NA,CASSLRGTGSYEQYF,TGCGCCAGCAGCCTACGCGGGACAGGGTCCTACGAGCAGTACTTC
TRBV2,TRBJ1-1,NA,NA,CASREDPNTEAFF,TGTGCCAGCAGGGAGGACCCGAACACTGAAGCTTTCTTT
TRBV6-5,TRBJ1-6,TRBD1,NA,CRTGDSYNSPLHF,TGTAGGACAGGGGATTCGTATAATTCACCCCTCCACTTT
TRBV4-1,TRBJ2-3,TRBD1,NA,CASSLGDRADTQYF,TGCGCCAGCAGCCTGGGGGACAGAGCGGATACGCAGTATTTT
TRBV27,TRBJ1-5,NA,NA,CASSLSDGPNQPQHF,TGTGCCAGCAGTTTATCGGACGGACCAAATCAGCCCCAGCATTTT
TRBV13,TRBJ2-6,NA,NA,CASSLQVSGANVLTF,TGTGCCAGCAGCTTACAGGTCTCTGGGGCCAACGTCCTGACTTTC
TRBV6-6,TRBJ2-5,TRBD1,once,CATHGTGEGETQYF,TGTGCCACCCATGGGACAGGGGAGGGGGAGACCCAGTACTTC
TRBV19,TRBJ2-2,NA,medium-sized,CASSIGEEGQQSGELFF,TGTGCCAGTAGTATCGGCGAAGAGGGACAACAATCCGGGGAGCTGTTTTTT
TRBV11-2,TRBJ1-2,NA,NA,CASSGPEEDGYTF,TGTGCCAGCAGCGGCCCAGAGGAGGATGGCTACACCTTC
TRBV7-8,TRBJ1-1,NA,NA,CASSLSASEAFF,TGTGCCAGCAGCCTCAGCGCGAGTGAAGCTTTCTTT
TRBV15,TRBJ2-7,NA,NA,CATSTLGYEQYF,TGTGCCACCAGCACCCTCGGGTACGAGCAGTACTTC
TRBV5-5,TRBJ2-7,NA,NA,CASSSMLEKYEQYF,TGTGCCAGCAGCTCTATGCTCGAGAAGTACGAGCAGTACTTC
TRBV30,TRBJ2-1,TRBD1,NA,CAWSDRGYNEQFF,TGTGCCTGGAGCGACAGGGGCTACAATGAGCAGTTCTTC
TRBV7-9,TRBJ1-1,NA,NA,CASSFQGTEAFF,TGTGCCAGCAGCTTTCAAGGGACTGAAGCTTTCTTT
TRBV7-2,TRBJ2-7,NA,NA,CASSSHADGSYEQYF,TGTGCCAGCAGCTCTCACGCGGACGGTTCCTACGAGCAGTACTTC
TRBV5-1,TRBJ2-2,NA,once,CASSLKGRAERYSNTGELFF,TGCGCCAGCAGCTTAAAGGGCAGGGCCGAGCGTTATTCGAACACCGGGGAGCTGTTTTTT
TRBV29-1,TRBJ1-4,NA,few,CSIQGRANEKLFF,TGCAGCATCCAGGGCAGAGCTAATGAAAAACTGTTTTTT
TRBV5-6,TRBJ2-7,NA,few,CASSLGTYEQYF,TGTGCCAGCAGCTTAGGAACCTACGAGCAGTACTTC
TRBV2,TRBJ1-6,NA,NA,CASSDGQDGNSPLHF,TGTGCCAGCAGCGACGGGCAGGACGGGAATTCACCCCTCCACTTT
TRBV14,TRBJ1-1,TRBD1,few,CASSHHRGANTEAFF,TGTGCCAGCAGCCACCACAGGGGCGCAAACACTGAAGCTTTCTTT
TRBV11-2,TRBJ2-5,NA,NA,CASSSYSWETQYF,TGTGCCAGCAGCTCATATAGCTGGGAGACCCAGTACTTC
TRBV4-1,TRBJ1-6,NA,few,CASSQVGGRDNSPLHF,TGCGCCAGCAGCCAAGTCGGGGGGCGAGATAATTCACCCCTCCACTTT
TRBV19,TRBJ1-2,TRBD1,NA,CASSIFAGTGPYGNYGYTF,TGTGCCAGTAGTATATTTGCCGGGACAGGGCCTTATGGAAACTATGGCTACACCTTC